This T cell receptor (beta chain) was retrieved from a study of T cells in localized non-small cell lung cancer. Points from the study as a whole: The highest T cell clonality was in uninvolved adjacent lung, above tumor. A median of roughly 52 of the top 100 tumor clones appeared in adjacent lung, which was paired and uninvolved.

Data came from immunoSEQ multiplex PCR; TCRdb stores just in-frame clones and leaves some out. Of tens of thousands of clones listed, approximately 80% are singletons. Comment on this clone: Antigen: not known.

Trimming removed 4 bases from V and 3 bases from J, with 6 bases in between. Germline CDR1 KGHSH, CDR2 LQKENI. CDR3 length: 12 amino acids. The genes are TRBV18 and TRBJ2-5, with no clear D. The sequence was collected from a male donor older than 55 with stage II squamous cell lung carcinoma. Specimen: peripheral blood, collected before any cancer treatment. The DNA for the CDR3 is TGTGCCAGCTCACGTAACAAAGAGACCCAGTACTTC. Translating gives CASSRNKETQYF.